A single sample is the source of the 11 T cell receptor beta chains below, sequenced in a study of cytomegalovirus exposure and HLA in healthy donors. The PCR made use of 60 Vbeta and 13 Jbeta primers. The repertoire was sequenced with immunoSEQ multiplex PCR; TCRdb's copy has only in-frame clones and lacks some. The table lists approximately 200,000 clones, roughly 80% of them singletons, with 4.5% to 7.5% in the top ten. The sequencing input was PBMCs. The receptors originated from a woman between 25 and 40 years old in good health and CMV-seropositive.

The CDR3 protein is CASSSTGSGANVLTF. CDR3 DNA: TGTGCCAGCAGTTCTACAGGGTCTGGGGCCAACGTCCTGACTTTC. The chain joins TRBV2 to TRBJ2-6; D perhaps matches TRBD1 (6 bases). The germline V and J ends were trimmed by 5 bases and 1 base, with 9 bases remaining between them. The CDR3 is 15 amino acids. The V gene's germline CDR1 is SNHLY and CDR2 FYNNEI. The full variable domain, with the rest looked up from reference TRBV2 and TRBJ2-6, is EPEVTQTPSHQVTQMGQEVILRCVPISNHLYFYWYRQILGQKVEFLVSFYNNEISEKSEIFDDQFSVERPDGSNFTLKIRSTKLEDSAMYFCASSSTGSGANVLTFGAGSRLTVL.

V and J are TRBV9 and TRBJ1-1; weak D call: TRBD1 (6 bases). CDR1 is SGDLS and CDR2 is YYNGEE in the germline V gene. Trimming left V 0 bases short and J 1 base short, with 10 bases between. CDR3 length: 15 residues. The CDR3 DNA sequence: TGTGCCAGCAGCGTAGCCTCGGACAGGAACACTGAAGCTTTCTTT. Encoded protein: CASSVASDRNTEAFF.

The chain combines TRBV11-2 with TRBJ1-6; 7 nucleotides match TRBD1. The germline V gene has CDR1 SGHAT and CDR2 FQNNGV. With V trimmed by 0 bases and J by 6 bases, 2 bases remained unmatched. This CDR3 is built from 15 residues. The CDR3: CASSLDPGGNSPLHF. CDR3 coding DNA: TGTGCCAGCAGCTTAGATCCAGGGGGTAATTCACCCCTCCACTTT.

The chain joins TRBV7-9 to TRBJ1-2; 7 nucleotides match TRBD1. Trimming at V came to 5 bases and at J to 0 bases, leaving 15 bases not matched to a gene. The CDR3 consists of 18 residues. Germline V gives CDR1 SEHNR, CDR2 FQNEAQ (reference sequence). CDR3 nucleotides: TGTGCCAGCAGCCCCCGGGGGACAGATACACCTACTAACTATGGCTACACCTTC. Amino acids: CASSPRGTDTPTNYGYTF.

The chain is built from TRBV27 and TRBJ2-1, with a weak D call TRBD2 (5 bases). Trimming stripped 4 bases from V and 7 bases from J, with 20 bases between. CDR1 is MNHEY, CDR2 SMNVEV, per germline (reference sequence). This CDR3 comprises 16 residues. Here the CDR3 DNA reads TGTGCCAGCAGTTCTTGGACTTGGGTCAATAGAAATGAGCAGTTCTTC. It codes for CASSSWTWVNRNEQFF.

The genes are TRBV5-1 and TRBJ2-1, with TRBD2 identical over 13 bases. The CDR3 sequence is 16 residues long. CDR1 is SGHRS, CDR2 YFSETQ, per germline. After removal of 4 bases from V and 8 bases from J, the junction contained 9 bases not matched to a gene. The CDR3 DNA follows: TGCGCCAGCAGCCCGGGAGGGACTAGCGGGAAGTATGAGCAGTTCTTC. This sequence encodes CASSPGGTSGKYEQFF.

The chain links TRBV5-1 to TRBJ1-2, with a possible D match to TRBD1 (6 bases). The CDR3 is made up of 13 amino acids. Germline loops: CDR1 SGHRS, CDR2 YFSETQ. V was shortened by 0 bases and J by 8 bases, with 11 bases between the two germline ends. The CDR3 nucleotides are TGCGCCAGCAGCTTGGGACAGGATGTAGGCTACACCTTC. Its translation is CASSLGQDVGYTF. Using reference TRBV5-1 and TRBJ1-2 for the parts outside the CDR3, the full variable domain is KAGVTQTPRYLIKTRGQQVTLSCSPISGHRSVSWYQQTPGQGLQFLFEYFSETQRNKGNFPGRFSGRQFSNSRSEMNVSTLELGDSALYLCASSLGQDVGYTFGSGTRLTVV.

The genes are TRBV27 and TRBJ1-5; 7 positions agree with TRBD1. V dropped 6 bases and J dropped 0; count of bases not matched to a gene: 11. Per the germline V gene, CDR1 is MNHEY and CDR2 is SMNVEV (reference sequence). This CDR3 contains 17 residues. CDR3 coding DNA: TGTGCCAGCAGCGATCGACCGGGACAGCTTAGCAATCAGCCCCAGCATTTT. Translated: CASSDRPGQLSNQPQHF.

DNA of the CDR3: TGCAGCGTCACCGGGACTCAAAGATTGAACACTGAAGCTTTCTTT. This translates into CSVTGTQRLNTEAFF. This chain links TRBV29-1 with TRBJ1-1; a weak D match, TRBD1 (5 bases). The V gene's germline CDR1 is SQVTM and CDR2 ANQGSEA. The CDR3 length is 15 residues. The germline V and J ends were trimmed by 6 bases and 0 bases, with 17 bases remaining between them.

The chain uses TRBV5-1 and TRBJ2-5, with D hard to call. V lost 0 bases, J lost 5 bases, and 17 bases lay in between. The CDR3 consists of 16 residues. Per germline, CDR1 SGHRS and CDR2 YFSETQ. The CDR3 spells CASSLALSAQDETQYF. The CDR3 nucleotides are TGCGCCAGCAGCTTGGCCTTATCGGCTCAGGATGAGACCCAGTACTTC. The full variable domain, in which reference TRBV5-1 and TRBJ2-5 provide the parts outside the CDR3, is KAGVTQTPRYLIKTRGQQVTLSCSPISGHRSVSWYQQTPGQGLQFLFEYFSETQRNKGNFPGRFSGRQFSNSRSEMNVSTLELGDSALYLCASSLALSAQDETQYFGPGTRLLVL.

The J gene is TRBJ2-2, the V gene TRBV19, with D perhaps matching TRBD2 (5 bases). The CDR3 extends over 14 amino acids. The V gene's germline CDR1 is LNHDA and CDR2 SQIVND (reference sequence). V was shortened by 1 base and J by 3 bases, with 6 bases between the two germline ends. For the CDR3, the DNA is TGTGCCAGTAGTATAGCGGACTACACCGGGGAGCTGTTTTTT. This codes for CASSIADYTGELFF.